These 16 T cell receptor beta chains share one sample of origin, sequenced in a study of blood T cell repertoires in COVID-19. The method was immunoSEQ multiplex PCR; TCRdb's version includes in-frame clones alone and lacks a portion of them. The sample has roughly 300,000 clones; 87% are singletons. Sequencing used peripheral blood. These receptors all come from a middle-aged woman who had recovered from COVID-19.

This clone was observed a single time. V usage is TRBV10-1 and J usage is TRBJ1-4; D is unclear. Germline V gene sequence: CDR1 WNHNN, CDR2 SYGVQD (reference sequence). The CDR3 spans 14 residues. V shed 4 bases and J shed 1 base, with 7 bases lying between them. The CDR3 is CASSVKQTNEKLFF. The CDR3 DNA follows: TGCGCCAGCAGTGTGAAACAAACTAATGAAAAACTGTTTTTT.

V usage is TRBV28 and J usage is TRBJ1-1, with no clear D. V was pared by 6 bases and J by 8 bases, with 13 bases between. The CDR3 sequence is 12 residues long. In germline, CDR1 is MDHEN, CDR2 SYDVKM. The CDR3 sequence: CASRIQRREAFF. The CDR3, as DNA: TGTGCCAGCAGAATACAGCGGCGGGAAGCTTTCTTT.

A single count supports this clone. The chain couples TRBV19 to TRBJ2-1, with TRBD2 matching over 8 bases. The CDR3 is 15 amino acids. The V gene's germline CDR1 is LNHDA and CDR2 SQIVND (reference sequence). J gave up 4 bases and V 7 bases, and 9 bases lay outside the gene matches. CDR3 nucleotides: TGTGCCAGTACCGACGGGGCGGGGGGTTACAATGAGCAGTTCTTC. Translation: CASTDGAGGYNEQFF.

The gene calls are TRBV30 and TRBJ2-7, with 11 bases lining up with TRBD1. The V segment lost 7 bases and the J segment 3 bases; nucleotides outside the gene matches: 8. CDR1 and CDR2 from the germline V gene are GTSNPN and SVGIG (reference sequence). The CDR3 covers 14 residues. CDR3 in DNA: TGTGCCTCTTTGGGACAGGGGGGTTTCTACGAGCAGTACTTC. It yields the protein CASLGQGGFYEQYF.

The CDR3 coding sequence is TGTGCCAGCAGCCTCTGGGGTGCGGGGGCGCCTTACGAGCAGTACTTC. Translated, it gives CASSLWGAGAPYEQYF. The J gene is TRBJ2-7, the V gene TRBV5-4, with D possibly being TRBD2 (7 bases). Between the trimmed V and J ends, which lost 4 bases and 4 bases, there was a span of 21 bases. Germline lookup yields CDR1 SGHNT and CDR2 YYREEE (reference sequence). This CDR3 is built from 16 residues.

The chain joins TRBV1 to TRBJ2-3; the D call of TRBD2 is as the table states it, not checked on the DNA. TRBV1 is recorded as a pseudogene. CDR3 length equals 16 residues. CDR3 loop: CTSSRIRRGTTDTQYF. CDR3 nucleotides: TGCACCAGCAGCCGTATACGGAGGGGCACCACAGATACGCAGTATTTT.

Note on this clone: Within the sample, other DNA sequences also encode this same CDR3. The rearrangement uses TRBV9 and TRBJ1-1; D is perhaps TRBD1 (6 bases). The CDR3 is 14 residues long. The V end was cut by 0 bases, the J end by 4 bases, with 10 bases between. Germline values: CDR1 SGDLS, CDR2 YYNGEE. The CDR3 bases are TGTGCCAGCAGCGTAGCCAGGGGTGGCACTGAAGCTTTCTTT. Translation: CASSVARGGTEAFF.

DNA for the CDR3: TGCGCCAGCAGCCCCGGGACTCCCTCTGGAAACACCATATATTTT. Its protein is CASSPGTPSGNTIYF. This chain joins TRBV5-1 and TRBJ1-3; maybe TRBD1 (5 bases). CDR1 is SGHRS, CDR2 YFSETQ, per germline. V lost 4 bases to trimming and J lost 0 bases, with 11 bases between them. This CDR3 has 15 amino acids.

This clone was seen just once. The chain uses TRBV7-2 and TRBJ2-1, with TRBD2 matching 8 bases. V was pared by 2 bases and J by 3 bases, with 12 bases of the junction left unmatched. The CDR3 has 18 amino acids. Germline CDR1 SGHTA, CDR2 FQGNSA. The CDR3 DNA is TGTGCCAGCAGCTTATACGGGGGGGGCAGTCTGAACTACAATGAGCAGTTCTTC. This translates into CASSLYGGGSLNYNEQFF.

The chain couples TRBV6-4 to TRBJ2-1; TRBD1 is a possible D gene (5 bases). This CDR3 contains 13 residues. Germline V gene lookup returns CDR1 MRHNA and CDR2 SNTAGT. Deletions cut 2 bases from V and 7 bases from J, with 9 bases between. The DNA of the CDR3 is TGTGCCAGCAGTGACCTTCAGGGAAATGAGCAGTTCTTC. Residues: CASSDLQGNEQFF.

The chain links TRBV3-1 (or the pseudogene TRBV3-2) to TRBJ1-6; maybe TRBD1 (6 bases). Per germline, CDR1 LGHDT and CDR2 YNNKEL (reference sequence). V lost 5 bases to trimming and J lost 8 bases, with 13 bases between them. The CDR3 contains 14 residues. The CDR3 loop is CASSSRQEYSPLHF. CDR3 in DNA: TGTGCCAGCAGCTCCCGACAGGAGTATTCACCCCTCCACTTT.

V gene TRBV20-1 combines with J gene TRBJ2-6; unclear D gene. V lost 3 bases and J lost 0, with 6 bases in between. This CDR3 comprises 14 residues. CDR1 and CDR2 from the germline V gene are DFQATT and SNEGSKA (reference sequence). CDR3 sequence reads: CSASDISGANVLTF. The CDR3 bases are TGCAGTGCTAGTGATATCTCTGGGGCCAACGTCCTGACTTTC.

The chain joins TRBV29-1 to TRBJ2-6; 7 bases are shared with TRBD1. This CDR3 contains 18 residues. Germline lookup yields CDR1 SQVTM and CDR2 ANQGSEA. V lost 6 bases and J lost 4; bases outside the gene matches: 18. The CDR3 coding sequence is TGCAGCGTAGGGACAGCGAAACCCCAAAGGGAAGGGGCCAACGTCCTGACTTTC. Protein sequence: CSVGTAKPQREGANVLTF. The full variable domain, completed using reference TRBV29-1 and TRBJ2-6, is SAVISQKPSRDICQRGTSLTIQCQVDSQVTMMFWYRQQPGQSLTLIATANQGSEATYESGFVIDKFPISRPNLTFSTLTVSNMSPEDSSIYLCSVGTAKPQREGANVLTFGAGSRLTVL.

The chain is built from TRBV2 and TRBJ2-3; possibly TRBD2 for D (5 bases). CDR1 is SNHLY and CDR2 is FYNNEI in the germline V gene. This CDR3 is 15 amino acids long. With 1 base removed from V and 5 bases from J, the gap between germline ends came to 13 bases. Written as DNA, the CDR3 is TGTGCCAGCAGTGAAGTAAGAGGGTTTGGAGATACGCAGTATTTT. It specifies CASSEVRGFGDTQYF.

The chain is built from TRBV4-1 and TRBJ2-1; D not certain. Germline V gene lookup returns CDR1 MGHRA and CDR2 YSYEKL. The CDR3 runs 13 residues. V lost 0 bases to trimming and J lost 7 bases, with 7 bases between them. The CDR3 coding sequence is TGCGCCAGCAGCCAAGATCGGTTAAATGAGCAGTTCTTC. Translated: CASSQDRLNEQFF.

The chain links TRBV9 to TRBJ2-5, with D possibly TRBD2 on 7 matching bases. The CDR3 has 15 amino acids. Trimming stripped 0 bases from V and 4 bases from J, with 13 bases between. The V gene's germline CDR1 is SGDLS and CDR2 YYNGEE. CDR3 residues: CASSVGGEGGETQYF. Written as DNA, the CDR3 is TGTGCCAGCAGCGTAGGAGGGGAGGGGGGAGAGACCCAGTACTTC.